This T cell receptor (beta chain) comes out of a study of blood T cell repertoires in COVID-19. Study as a whole: Acute-phase and convalescent COVID-19 samples originated in the United States, Italy and Spain. PBMCs, B-cell-depleted T cells, or T cells were the source of the cDNA or gDNA that made up the material.

The repertoire was sequenced with immunoSEQ multiplex PCR; TCRdb's copy has only in-frame clones and lacks some. The data contain about 98,000 clones, approximately 82% of them singletons. The CDR3 runs 15 residues. Germline loops: CDR1 SGHAT, CDR2 FQDESV (reference sequence). With 5 bases removed from V and 4 bases from J, the gap between germline ends came to 15 bases. The chain recombines TRBV11-1 with TRBJ2-1, with D perhaps TRBD1 (6 bases). This TCR was recovered from a man in his 70s with active or convalescent COVID-19. Material: peripheral blood. CDR3 sequence (DNA): TGTGCCAGCAGCCAAGATACAGGGCTTTACAATGAGCAGTTCTTC. Its translation: CASSQDTGLYNEQFF.